What follows are 3 T cell receptor beta chains derived from one specimen sequenced in a study of beta chain features in type 1 diabetes. Study-wide results and limits: Shortening that was moderate but significant affected the TCRB CDR3s of Type 1 diabetes patients in all four CD4+ subsets.

Expressed TCRB transcripts were sequenced because the isolated RNA had all been reverse transcribed beforehand. Assay used: immunoSEQ multiplex PCR; TCRdb lists only in-frame clones, some missing. Among 280,000 or so clones listed, about 15% were seen once. For these receptors, no antigen is known. The sample consisted of naive CD4+ T cells from blood. The receptors originated from a man younger than 30 with type 1 diabetes.

The chain recombines TRBV18 with TRBJ2-3; TRBD1 is a possible D gene (6 bases). CDR3 length: 19 residues. From germline, CDR1 is KGHSH and CDR2 LQKENI. V was clipped by 6 bases and J by 0 bases, with 25 bases between them. CDR3 region: CASSRKASGQTYSTDTQYF. The CDR3 nucleotides read TGTGCCAGCTCCCGAAAGGCGAGCGGACAGACCTATAGCACAGATACGCAGTATTTT.

The table lists this clone with a few counts. The chain is built from TRBV28 and TRBJ2-7; D call uncertain. CDR1 and CDR2 from the germline V gene are MDHEN and SYDVKM. Trimming cost V 2 bases and J 0 bases, with 8 bases left between them. This CDR3 spans 14 amino acids. The CDR3 DNA reads as TGTGCCAGCAGTTTACACAGAAGCTCCTACGAGCAGTACTTC. It specifies CASSLHRSSYEQYF. Combining the CDR3 with reference TRBV28 and TRBJ2-7 gives the whole variable domain DVKVTQSSRYLVKRTGEKVFLECVQDMDHENMFWYRQDPGLGLRLIYFSYDVKMKEKGDIPEGYSVSREKKERFSLILESASTNQTSMYLCASSLHRSSYEQYFGPGTRLTVT.

The V gene is TRBV9, the J gene TRBJ2-1; 8 nucleotides align to TRBD1. This CDR3 spans 14 amino acids. Per the germline V gene, CDR1 is SGDLS and CDR2 is YYNGEE. V shed 2 bases and J 7 bases; nucleotides not matched to a gene: 5. CDR3 DNA: TGTGCCAGCAGCGTGACAGGGGCTGGGAATGAGCAGTTCTTC. Translating gives CASSVTGAGNEQFF.